One and the same sample provided the 11 T cell receptor beta chains below, sequenced in a study of blood T cell repertoires in COVID-19 (dated by TCRdb to about 2020). Library preparation employed the immunoSEQ multiplex PCR assay. TCRdb took this table from immuneACCESS and kept in-frame rearrangements with V and J called. Such tables lack part of the clones; where checked against another copy, unresolved V genes explain under half of the gap, and the rest is unexplained. The sample table lists around 180,000 clones, approximately 87% of them with a count of one. The ten largest clones capture less than 25% of the sample. Sequencing was performed on peripheral blood. The receptors come from a man between 65 and 85 years old with active or convalescent COVID-19.

This chain joins TRBV18 and TRBJ1-1; D call uncertain. Trimming cost V 6 bases and J 0 bases, with 2 bases left between them. From germline, CDR1 is KGHSH and CDR2 LQKENI. The CDR3 runs 11 residues. The CDR3 sequence is CASSVNTEAFF. CDR3 sequence (DNA): TGTGCCAGCTCCGTGAACACTGAAGCTTTCTTT.

The genes are TRBV27 and TRBJ2-5; TRBD1 matches 8 bases. The CDR3 sequence is 16 residues long. Per germline, CDR1 MNHEY and CDR2 SMNVEV (reference sequence). Losses at the gene ends were 6 bases for V and 4 bases for J; bases not matched to a gene: 13. DNA for the CDR3: TGTGCCAGCAGCCGGGGAGGCAGGGGGCTGGTAGAGACCCAGTACTTC. Its protein product is CASSRGGRGLVETQYF.

V usage is TRBV6-5 and J usage is TRBJ2-7, with TRBD1 matching 8 bases. Germline V CDR1 and CDR2: MNHEY, SVGAGI. The ends lost 4 bases at V and 5 bases at J; junction bases unmatched: 13. This CDR3 contains 16 residues. CDR3 in amino acids: CASSSTADRGGHEQYF. The CDR3 DNA follows: TGTGCCAGCAGTTCGACGGCAGACAGGGGAGGCCACGAGCAGTACTTC.

V gene TRBV20-1 combines with J gene TRBJ1-4, with TRBD1 as a possible D gene (5 bases). CDR1 and CDR2 (germline): DFQATT, SNEGSKA (reference sequence). The CDR3 contains 11 residues. The CDR3 protein is CSVRGGEKLFF. CDR3 sequence (DNA): TGCAGCGTAAGGGGTGGTGAAAAACTGTTTTTT.

Worth noting for this clone: At the DNA level, this CDR3 is encoded by other sequences in the same sample as well. The J gene is TRBJ1-2, the V gene TRBV7-2; 10 positions match TRBD1. Germline V CDR1 and CDR2: SGHTA, FQGNSA. The V and J ends lost 6 bases and 5 bases, in that order; junction bases with no gene match: 3. The CDR3 has 13 residues. This CDR3 reads CASSSDRGYGYTF. Here the CDR3 DNA reads TGTGCCAGCAGTTCGGACAGGGGGTATGGCTACACCTTC.

This clone appeared once. The chain combines TRBV5-1 with TRBJ2-5, with 10 nucleotides matching TRBD2. This CDR3 region has 18 residues. V lost 0 bases to trimming and J lost 4 bases; unmatched junction nucleotides: 12. Germline loops: CDR1 SGHRS, CDR2 YFSETQ. The CDR3, as DNA: TGCGCCAGCAGCTTGGGAGAAGCGGGAGGGCCTCGAGGAGAGACCCAGTACTTC. Protein product: CASSLGEAGGPRGETQYF.

This chain connects TRBV11-2 to TRBJ2-2; D might be TRBD2 (5 bases). This CDR3 has 15 amino acids. V was cut by 2 bases and J by 5 bases, with 12 bases left in between. CDR1 is SGHAT, CDR2 FQNNGV, per germline. The CDR3 bases are TGTGCCAGCAGCTTAATTACGGGAACTACCGGGGAGCTGTTTTTT. It is translated as CASSLITGTTGELFF.

The J gene is TRBJ1-2, the V gene TRBV6-2 or TRBV6-3; 7 bases are a match to TRBD1. CDR1 is MNHEY, CDR2 SVGEGT, per germline. V was pared by 4 bases and J by 0 bases, with 8 bases of the junction left unmatched. This CDR3 spans 16 amino acids. CDR3 in DNA: TGTGCCAGCAGTTCCGGGACAGTTCCTCCTAACTATGGCTACACCTTC. This encodes CASSSGTVPPNYGYTF.

The chain recombines TRBV6-1 with TRBJ1-3, with D perhaps matching TRBD1 (5 bases). CDR1 MNHNS and CDR2 SASEGT come from the germline V gene. The CDR3 length is 17 residues. V dropped 0 bases and J dropped 3 bases, with 15 bases sitting between them. The CDR3: CASSEALPGYVGNTIYF. CDR3 coding DNA: TGTGCCAGCAGTGAAGCGCTTCCAGGGTACGTTGGAAACACCATATATTTT.

V is TRBV11-3 and J is TRBJ2-2, with 9 nucleotides matching TRBD1. This CDR3 has 14 residues. Germline CDR1 SGHNT, CDR2 YENEEA. J lost 6 bases, V lost 3 bases, and 2 bases had no gene match. The CDR3 here is CASSFGQGSGELFF. CDR3 coding DNA: TGTGCCAGCAGCTTTGGACAGGGGTCCGGGGAGCTGTTTTTT.

This rearrangement joins TRBV6-5 to TRBJ2-2; TRBD2 agrees at 8 bases. The trim removed 6 bases at V and 3 bases at J, leaving 6 bases unmatched. The CDR3 runs to 15 residues. Per the germline V gene, CDR1 is MNHEY and CDR2 is SVGAGI. The CDR3 bases are TGTGCCAGCAGACCGACTAGCGTGTACACCGGGGAGCTGTTTTTT. This sequence encodes CASRPTSVYTGELFF.